These 16 T cell receptor beta chains originate from one sample sequenced in a study of cytomegalovirus exposure and HLA in healthy donors. PCR involved 60 Vbeta and 13 Jbeta primers. Method: immunoSEQ multiplex PCR; TCRdb's copy keeps in-frame clones and lacks some. Of roughly 200,000 clones listed, 70% to 85% are singletons. Source material: PBMCs. The receptors derive from a woman in her forties in good health and CMV-seronegative.

This chain connects TRBV28 to TRBJ2-5; no clear D. The CDR3 runs to 13 residues. Trimming left V 3 bases short and J 5 bases short, with 10 bases between. From germline, CDR1 is MDHEN and CDR2 SYDVKM. The CDR3 loop reads CASSFPVGETQYF. CDR3 nucleotides: TGTGCCAGCAGTTTCCCTGTCGGGGAGACCCAGTACTTC.

The chain recombines TRBV5-1 with TRBJ2-3, with a tentative D call TRBD1 (5 bases). The CDR3 consists of 15 residues. From germline, CDR1 is SGHRS and CDR2 YFSETQ. V was cut by 0 bases and J by 4 bases, with 12 bases left in between. CDR3 DNA: TGCGCCAGCAGCTTGGGTAAGGGGTTCGCAGATACGCAGTATTTT. This encodes CASSLGKGFADTQYF.

V usage is TRBV5-6 and J usage is TRBJ2-3, with D uncertain. V lost 0 bases to trimming and J lost 0 bases, with 8 bases between them. Germline V gene sequence: CDR1 SGHDT, CDR2 YYEEEE. This CDR3 comprises 15 residues. The CDR3 bases are TGTGCCAGCAGCTTGGGAGCCACTAGCACAGATACGCAGTATTTT. This translates into CASSLGATSTDTQYF.

The genes are TRBV9 and TRBJ1-5; TRBD1 matches at 10 bases. The CDR3 has 15 amino acids. Trimming cost V 4 bases and J 5 bases; bases outside gene matches: 6. Looked up from germline, CDR1 is SGDLS and CDR2 is YYNGEE. The CDR3 region has the DNA TGTGCCAGCAGCCCGCGAGGGACAGGGGATCAGCCCCAGCATTTT. Protein product: CASSPRGTGDQPQHF.

V gene TRBV6-5 combines with J gene TRBJ1-5, with D tentatively TRBD1 (5 bases). CDR1 is MNHEY and CDR2 is SVGAGI in the germline V gene. Between the trimmed V and J ends, which lost 0 bases and 7 bases, there was a span of 13 bases. CDR3 length: 15 amino acids. CDR3 bases: TGTGCCAGCAGTTACTCTCATGGGGCTAACCAGCCCCAGCATTTT. Residues: CASSYSHGANQPQHF.

The rearrangement joins TRBV19 to TRBJ1-4; D is undetermined. V was shortened by 4 bases and J by 4 bases, with 7 bases between the two germline ends. The CDR3 runs 13 residues. The V gene's germline CDR1 is LNHDA and CDR2 SQIVND (reference sequence). In nucleotides, the CDR3 is TGTGCCAGTAGTACCAGAGGTAATGAAAAACTGTTTTTT. It translates to CASSTRGNEKLFF.

In its sample, this clone was seen a few times. The chain employs TRBV5-4 and TRBJ1-1, with TRBD1 identical over 8 bases. This CDR3 is built from 15 residues. The germline gives CDR1 SGHNT, CDR2 YYREEE (reference sequence). J gave up 5 bases and V 4 bases, and 10 bases lay outside the gene matches. The CDR3 loop is CASSPRTGLGTEAFF. In DNA form, the CDR3 reads TGTGCCAGCAGCCCGCGGACAGGGCTGGGGACTGAAGCTTTCTTT.

J is TRBJ1-4 and V is TRBV5-6; TRBD1 might be the D (5 bases). V was pared by 4 bases and J by 6 bases, with 13 bases between. CDR3 length: 14 amino acids. Per the germline V gene, CDR1 is SGHDT and CDR2 is YYEEEE. In DNA, the CDR3 is TGTGCCAGCAGCAACCTCGGGGGGGATGAAAAACTGTTTTTT. Translated: CASSNLGGDEKLFF. Supplemented by reference TRBV5-6 and TRBJ1-4, the full variable domain reads DAGVTQSPTHLIKTRGQQVTLRCSPKSGHDTVSWYQQALGQGPQFIFQYYEEEERQRGNFPDRFSGHQFPNYSSELNVNALLLGDSALYLCASSNLGGDEKLFFGSGTQLSVL.

Notes on this clone: Germline is not matched at one junction end, which may reflect a read error. V and J are TRBV7-7 and TRBJ1-2; no clear D gene. The CDR3 covers 12 residues. The germline gives CDR1 SSHAT, CDR2 FNYEAQ (reference sequence). CDR3 DNA: TGTGCTAGCAGCCTTCTTCGGGGTTGCTACACCTTC. Its translation is CASSLLRGCYTF.

V gene TRBV28 combines with J gene TRBJ1-3; possibly TRBD1 for D (5 bases). CDR1 is MDHEN, CDR2 SYDVKM, per germline. There are 14 residues in the CDR3. V gave up 4 bases and J gave up 0 bases, with 7 bases separating them. CDR3 in DNA: TGTGCCAGCAGTTGGGGGGGCTCTGGAAACACCATATATTTT. Translating it yields CASSWGGSGNTIYF.

This rearrangement joins TRBV4-3 to TRBJ2-4; 7 positions agree with TRBD1. Germline assignment: CDR1 LGHNA and CDR2 YSLEER. V shed 5 bases and J 3 bases; nucleotides not matched to a gene: 16. CDR3 length: 18 amino acids. The CDR3 protein is CASSTQQGTPLGKNIQYF. CDR3 sequence (DNA): TGCGCCAGCAGCACTCAACAGGGGACCCCCCTCGGCAAAAACATTCAGTACTTC.

The chain uses TRBV28 and TRBJ2-1, with 8 bases that match TRBD1. The CDR3 is 13 amino acids. V gave up 7 bases and J gave up 4 bases; unmatched junction bases: 3. CDR1 and CDR2 from the germline V gene are MDHEN and SYDVKM. The CDR3 reads CASTGQGYNEQFF. The CDR3 DNA follows: TGTGCCAGCACAGGACAGGGTTACAATGAGCAGTTCTTC.

This clone has just a few counts. This chain links TRBV5-6 with TRBJ2-7, with D unresolved. The germline gives CDR1 SGHDT, CDR2 YYEEEE. The CDR3 covers 12 residues. Trimming cost V 0 bases and J 3 bases, with 4 bases left between them. DNA for the CDR3: TGTGCCAGCAGCTTGGTTAACTACGAGCAGTACTTC. Translating it yields CASSLVNYEQYF.

This chain uses TRBV9 with TRBJ1-1, with TRBD1 matching 8 bases. The germline V gene has CDR1 SGDLS and CDR2 YYNGEE. With 0 bases clipped from V and 4 bases from J, the junction kept 2 bases outside the gene matches. This CDR3 region has 14 residues. CDR3 DNA: TGTGCCAGCAGCGTAGGGACAGGGAGCACTGAAGCTTTCTTT. This encodes CASSVGTGSTEAFF.

The V call is TRBV5-1, the J call TRBJ2-1; TRBD1 might be the D (6 bases). Germline CDR1 reads SGHRS; CDR2 reads YFSETQ. V dropped 1 base and J dropped 3 bases, with 14 bases sitting between them. The CDR3 sequence is 16 residues long. The CDR3 reads CASSLLVGAYYNEQFF. CDR3 DNA sequence: TGCGCCAGCAGCTTGTTGGTGGGGGCGTACTACAATGAGCAGTTCTTC.

The gene calls are TRBV10-3 and TRBJ2-5, with TRBD2 matching over 9 bases. Germline CDR1 ENHRY, CDR2 SYGVKD. There are 14 residues in the CDR3. Trimming took 3 bases from V and 5 from J; bases not matched to a gene: 4. The CDR3 nucleotides read TGTGCCATCAGTGAAAGCGGGGGGTATGAGACCCAGTACTTC. This gives the protein CAISESGGYETQYF.